These 16 T cell receptor beta chains share one sample of origin, sequenced in a study of identical twins. TCRdb passed the 5' RACE reads through MiXCR, listing each CDR3 protein once. The data show 540,000 or so distinct CDR3 sequences, about a fifth seen once. These records were also assigned to another study, of yellow fever vaccine responses in identical twins.

Sequences were obtained from CD4+ T cells sorted from blood. The receptors stem from a woman in her late teens or twenties in good health.

The rearrangement joins TRBV15 to TRBJ2-1, with TRBD1 matching 10 bases. Unmatched junction bases numbered 5, after V lost 4 bases and J lost 5 bases. Per germline, CDR1 LNHNV and CDR2 YYDKDF (reference sequence). The CDR3 runs to 15 residues. CDR3: CATSNPGQGNNEQFF. As DNA, the CDR3 is TGTGCCACCAGCAACCCGGGACAGGGGAACAATGAGCAGTTCTTC.

There are a few counts of this clonotype. The V gene is TRBV7-3, the J gene TRBJ2-2; 7 bases align to TRBD2. Germline lookup yields CDR1 SGHTA and CDR2 FQGTGA. With 2 bases clipped from V and 5 bases from J, the junction kept 8 bases outside the gene matches. The CDR3 has 16 residues. DNA of the CDR3: TGTGCCAGCAGCTTATATTCGGGAGGTGGAACCGGGGAGCTGTTTTTT. It is translated as CASSLYSGGGTGELFF.

This clonotype was found a few times. This chain joins TRBV6-5 and TRBJ1-5; tentatively, D is TRBD1 (5 bases). Germline V gene sequence: CDR1 MNHEY, CDR2 SVGAGI. This CDR3 has 14 residues. The V end lost 2 bases, the J end lost 4 bases, and 9 bases lay between the germline ends. The CDR3 nucleotides read TGTGCCAGCAGTTACGCAGGGCGTAATCAGCCCCAGCATTTT. Amino acid sequence: CASSYAGRNQPQHF.

As regards this clonotype: The junction and the germline gene differ at one end; a read error may be behind it. J is TRBJ2-1 and V is TRBV4-1; D is possibly TRBD2 (5 bases). The CDR3 loop spans 16 amino acids. Germline V gene data show CDR1 as MGHRA and CDR2 as YSYEKL. The CDR3 loop is CASSLGGPGTYNEQFF. DNA of the CDR3: TGTGCCAGCAGCCTGGGCGGCCCGGGGACCTACAATGAGCAGTTCTTC.

This clonotype was counted only a few times. V gene TRBV7-6 combines with J gene TRBJ1-6; D may be TRBD1 (5 bases). With 1 base removed from V and 9 bases from J, the gap between germline ends came to 16 bases. CDR1 is SGHVS and CDR2 is FNYEAQ in the germline V gene. The CDR3 is made up of 16 amino acids. The CDR3 here is CASSLVPGRGISPLHF. The CDR3 DNA follows: TGTGCCAGCAGCTTAGTGCCCGGGAGGGGAATTTCACCCCTCCACTTT.

This clonotype has just a few counts. J is TRBJ1-1 and V is TRBV4-1, with D perhaps matching TRBD1 (6 bases). This CDR3 comprises 16 residues. Trimming took 1 base from V and 2 from J, leaving 14 bases between them. CDR1 and CDR2 from the germline V gene are MGHRA and YSYEKL. The DNA of the CDR3 is TGCGCCAGCAGCCAAGCCCTGGACAGAATTAACACTGAAGCTTTCTTT. Amino acid sequence: CASSQALDRINTEAFF.

The chain couples TRBV12-3 or TRBV12-4 to TRBJ2-1, with D tentatively TRBD2 (6 bases). CDR3 size: 16 residues. Trimming removed 2 bases from V and 5 bases from J, with 16 bases in between. The DNA of the CDR3 is TGTGCCAGCAGTTTAAGGGTAACTAGCTTTCACAATGAGCAGTTCTTC. Translated: CASSLRVTSFHNEQFF.

The chain uses TRBV5-1 and TRBJ2-1; 11 bases agree with TRBD1. CDR1 and CDR2 (germline): SGHRS, YFSETQ. The CDR3 covers 15 residues. J lost 6 bases, V lost 0 bases, and 2 bases had no gene match. The CDR3 DNA is TGCGCCAGCAGCTTGGCAGGACAGGGGGCCAATGAGCAGTTCTTC. This sequence encodes CASSLAGQGANEQFF.

The chain is built from TRBV7-9 and TRBJ2-7, with TRBD2 matching over 11 bases. Germline V gene sequence: CDR1 SEHNR, CDR2 FQNEAQ (reference sequence). The ends lost 0 bases at V and 6 bases at J; junction bases unmatched: 10. CDR3 length equals 17 residues. DNA of the CDR3: TGTGCCAGCAGCTTAGCAGGGACTAGCGGTAGGGCTTCCGAGCAGTACTTC. It specifies CASSLAGTSGRASEQYF.

The chain carries TRBV11-1 and TRBJ2-1; TRBD2 matches at 9 bases. The CDR3 extends over 20 amino acids. The junction had 17 bases not matched to a gene; V was cut back by 5 bases and J by 0 bases. CDR1 and CDR2 from the germline V gene are SGHAT and FQDESV (reference sequence). The DNA of the CDR3 is TGTGCCAGCAGCCCCATCCAAGCGGGGGGCTTATTTAGCTCCTACAATGAGCAGTTCTTC. Translation: CASSPIQAGGLFSSYNEQFF.

This clonotype was detected a few times. CDR3 DNA sequence: TGCAGTGCTGCCCCAGGGACAGCTAATTCACCCCTCCACTTT. This sequence encodes CSAAPGTANSPLHF. This sequence joins TRBV20-1 and TRBJ1-6; 7 nucleotides agree with TRBD1. CDR3 length: 14 residues. Germline CDR1 reads DFQATT; CDR2 reads SNEGSKA (reference sequence). V was clipped by 5 bases and J by 6 bases; unmatched bases: 7.

This clonotype was counted a few times. The rearrangement uses TRBV29-1 and TRBJ1-1; D is ambiguous. This CDR3 has 8 amino acids. Germline loops: CDR1 SQVTM, CDR2 ANQGSEA. V was clipped by 7 bases and J by 10 bases, with 7 bases between them. The CDR3 coding sequence is TGCAGCGCTTGGGGAGCTTTCTTT. Amino acid sequence: CSAWGAFF.

The chain is built from TRBV20-1 and TRBJ2-5; D assignment may be TRBD1 or TRBD2 (5 bases each). The germline V and J ends were trimmed by 3 bases and 1 base, with 12 bases remaining between them. From germline, CDR1 is DFQATT and CDR2 SNEGSKA (reference sequence). This CDR3 has 14 amino acids. In nucleotides, the CDR3 is TGCAGTGCTAGTTCGGGGACGGTCCAAGAGACCCAGTACTTC. Translating it yields CSASSGTVQETQYF.

In its sample, this clonotype was seen a few times. The chain is built from TRBV10-3 and TRBJ2-3, with a weak D call TRBD1 (6 bases). The CDR3 length is 14 residues. Germline V gene data show CDR1 as ENHRY and CDR2 as SYGVKD. V was cut by 6 bases and J by 0 bases, with 10 bases left in between. Written as DNA, the CDR3 is TGTGCCATCAGAAACAGGGAAAGCACAGATACGCAGTATTTT. Amino acid sequence: CAIRNRESTDTQYF.

This clonotype was observed a single time. The genes are TRBV6-2 or TRBV6-3 and TRBJ1-1; D uncertain. Between the trimmed V and J ends, which lost 2 bases and 0 bases, there was a span of 13 bases. Germline lookup yields CDR1 MNHEY and CDR2 SVGEGT. This CDR3 has 16 residues. This CDR3 reads CASSYRTGNMNTEAFF. The CDR3 nucleotides are TGTGCCAGCAGTTACAGGACGGGGAATATGAACACTGAAGCTTTCTTT.

The rearrangement uses TRBV20-1 and TRBJ1-1, with a weak D call TRBD1 (6 bases). From germline, CDR1 is DFQATT and CDR2 SNEGSKA (reference sequence). This CDR3 has 18 amino acids. The ends were cut back, 8 bases at V and 0 bases at J, with 28 bases in the middle. In nucleotides, the CDR3 is TGCAGTACCCCGGGGGCTACGGGGCTACGTCGCATGAACACTGAAGCTTTCTTT. Its translation is CSTPGATGLRRMNTEAFF.